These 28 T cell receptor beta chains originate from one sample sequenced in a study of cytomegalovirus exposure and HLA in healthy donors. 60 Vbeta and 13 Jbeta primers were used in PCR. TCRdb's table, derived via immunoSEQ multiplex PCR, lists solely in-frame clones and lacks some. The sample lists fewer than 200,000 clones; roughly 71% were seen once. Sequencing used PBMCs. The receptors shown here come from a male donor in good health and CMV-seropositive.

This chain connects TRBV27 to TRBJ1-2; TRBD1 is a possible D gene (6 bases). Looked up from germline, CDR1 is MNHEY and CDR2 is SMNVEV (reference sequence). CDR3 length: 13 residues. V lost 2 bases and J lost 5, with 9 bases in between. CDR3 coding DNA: TGTGCCAGCAGTTTAAGGGGGGGATATGGCTACACCTTC. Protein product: CASSLRGGYGYTF.

CDR3: CAISDRRQGYGYTF. CDR3 nucleotides: TGTGCCATCAGTGACCGAAGACAGGGGTATGGCTACACCTTC. The genes are TRBV10-3 and TRBJ1-2; TRBD1 agrees at 8 bases. Germline-derived CDR1 and CDR2 are ENHRY and SYGVKD. The CDR3 covers 14 residues. V was clipped by 3 bases and J by 5 bases; unmatched bases: 5.

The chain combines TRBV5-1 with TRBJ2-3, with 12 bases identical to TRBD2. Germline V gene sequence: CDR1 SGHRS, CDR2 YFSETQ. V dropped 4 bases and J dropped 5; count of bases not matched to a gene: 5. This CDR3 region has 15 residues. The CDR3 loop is CASSQSTSGGDTQYF. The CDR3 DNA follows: TGCGCCAGCAGCCAATCGACTAGCGGGGGAGATACGCAGTATTTT.

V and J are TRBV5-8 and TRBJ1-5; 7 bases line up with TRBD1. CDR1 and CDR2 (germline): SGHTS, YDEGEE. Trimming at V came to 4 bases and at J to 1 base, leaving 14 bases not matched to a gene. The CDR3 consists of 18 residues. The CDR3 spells CASSHETGSAMSNQPQHF. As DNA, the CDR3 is TGTGCCAGCAGCCACGAGACAGGGTCGGCCATGAGCAATCAGCCCCAGCATTTT.

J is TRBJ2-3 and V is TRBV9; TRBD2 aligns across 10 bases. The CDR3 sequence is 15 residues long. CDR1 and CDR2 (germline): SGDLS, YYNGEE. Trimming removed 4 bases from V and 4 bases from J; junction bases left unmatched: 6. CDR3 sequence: CASSPSGGAADTQYF. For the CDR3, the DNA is TGTGCCAGCAGCCCGAGCGGGGGGGCGGCAGATACGCAGTATTTT. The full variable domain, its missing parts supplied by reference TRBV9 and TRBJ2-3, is DSGVTQTPKHLITATGQRVTLRCSPRSGDLSVYWYQQSLDQGLQFLIQYYNGEERAKGNILERFSAQQFPDLHSELNLSSLELGDSALYFCASSPSGGAADTQYFGPGTRLTVL.

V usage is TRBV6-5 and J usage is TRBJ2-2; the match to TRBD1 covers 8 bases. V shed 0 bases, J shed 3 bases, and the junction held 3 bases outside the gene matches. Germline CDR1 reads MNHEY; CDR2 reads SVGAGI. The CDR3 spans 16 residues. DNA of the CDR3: TGTGCCAGCAGTTACTCCAACAGGGGGTACACCGGGGAGCTGTTTTTT. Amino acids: CASSYSNRGYTGELFF.

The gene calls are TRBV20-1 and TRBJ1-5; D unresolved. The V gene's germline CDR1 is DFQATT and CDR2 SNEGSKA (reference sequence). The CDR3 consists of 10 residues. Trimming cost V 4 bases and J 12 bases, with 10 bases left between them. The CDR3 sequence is CSATRRGQHF. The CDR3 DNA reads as TGCAGTGCTACTCGCCGGGGCCAGCATTTT.

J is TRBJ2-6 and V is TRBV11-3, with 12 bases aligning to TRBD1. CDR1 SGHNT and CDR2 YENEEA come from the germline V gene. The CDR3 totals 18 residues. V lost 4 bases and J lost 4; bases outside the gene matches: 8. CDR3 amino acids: CASSSAGQGAEGANVLTF. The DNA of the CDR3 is TGTGCCAGCAGCTCGGCGGGACAGGGGGCGGAAGGGGCCAACGTCCTGACTTTC.

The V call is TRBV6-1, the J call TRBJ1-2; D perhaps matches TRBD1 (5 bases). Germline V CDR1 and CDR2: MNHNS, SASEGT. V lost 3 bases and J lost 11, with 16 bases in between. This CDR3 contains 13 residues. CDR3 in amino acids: CASSDRAGQVYTF. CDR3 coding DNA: TGTGCCAGCAGTGATCGGGCGGGGCAGGTATACACCTTC.

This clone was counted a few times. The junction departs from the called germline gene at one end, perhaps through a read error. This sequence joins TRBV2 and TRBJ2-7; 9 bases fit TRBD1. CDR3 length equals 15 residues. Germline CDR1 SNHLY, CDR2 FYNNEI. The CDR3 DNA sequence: TGTGCCAGCAGGGACCTTGGACAGGGGTCCTACAAGCAGTACTTC. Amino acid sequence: CASRDLGQGSYKQYF.

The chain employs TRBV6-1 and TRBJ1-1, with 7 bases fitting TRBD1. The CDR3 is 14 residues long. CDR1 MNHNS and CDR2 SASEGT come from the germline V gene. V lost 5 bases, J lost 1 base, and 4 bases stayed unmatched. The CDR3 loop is CASSNRDRNTEAFF. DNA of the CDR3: TGTGCCAGCAGTAACCGGGACAGGAACACTGAAGCTTTCTTT.

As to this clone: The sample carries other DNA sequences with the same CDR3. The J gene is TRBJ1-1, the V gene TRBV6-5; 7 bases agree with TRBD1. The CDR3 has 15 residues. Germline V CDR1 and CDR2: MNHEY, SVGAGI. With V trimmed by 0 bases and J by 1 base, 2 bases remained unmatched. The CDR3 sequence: CASSYSNRGNTEAFF. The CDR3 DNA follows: TGTGCCAGCAGTTACTCGAACAGGGGGAACACTGAAGCTTTCTTT.

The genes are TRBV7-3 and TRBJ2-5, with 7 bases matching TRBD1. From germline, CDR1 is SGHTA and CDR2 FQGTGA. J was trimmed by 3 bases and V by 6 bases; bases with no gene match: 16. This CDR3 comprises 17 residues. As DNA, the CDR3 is TGTGCCAGCAGGTCTATCCGACAGGGTTCTTCGAAAGAGACCCAGTACTTC. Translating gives CASRSIRQGSSKETQYF.

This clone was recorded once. The CDR3 nucleotides are TGTGCCAGCAGTGAAGTTGGGACTAGCGGTCCCCTCCAAGAGACCCAGTACTTC. Its translation: CASSEVGTSGPLQETQYF. The genes are TRBV2 and TRBJ2-5; 11 bases map to TRBD2. V lost 1 base and J lost 1; bases outside the gene matches: 8. The CDR3 contains 18 residues. Germline V lookup: CDR1 SNHLY, CDR2 FYNNEI.

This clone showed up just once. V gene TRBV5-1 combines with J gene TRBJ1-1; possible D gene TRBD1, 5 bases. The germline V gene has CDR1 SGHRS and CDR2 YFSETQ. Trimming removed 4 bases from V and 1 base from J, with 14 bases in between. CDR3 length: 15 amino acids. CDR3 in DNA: TGCGCCAGCAGCCCCCTGGGGGGTGGGAACACTGAAGCTTTCTTT. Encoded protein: CASSPLGGGNTEAFF. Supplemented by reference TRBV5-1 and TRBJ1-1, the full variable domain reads KAGVTQTPRYLIKTRGQQVTLSCSPISGHRSVSWYQQTPGQGLQFLFEYFSETQRNKGNFPGRFSGRQFSNSRSEMNVSTLELGDSALYLCASSPLGGGNTEAFFGQGTRLTVV.

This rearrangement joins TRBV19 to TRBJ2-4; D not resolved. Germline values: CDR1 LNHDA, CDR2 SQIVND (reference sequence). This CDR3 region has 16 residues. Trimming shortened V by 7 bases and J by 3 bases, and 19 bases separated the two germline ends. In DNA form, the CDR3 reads TGTGCCAGTACCTCATCCGACTCGATTGGCAAAAACATTCAGTACTTC. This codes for CASTSSDSIGKNIQYF.

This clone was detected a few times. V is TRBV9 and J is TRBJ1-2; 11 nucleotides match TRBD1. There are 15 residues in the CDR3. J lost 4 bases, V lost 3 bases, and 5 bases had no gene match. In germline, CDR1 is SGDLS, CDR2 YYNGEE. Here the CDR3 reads CASSAWTGGPYGYTF. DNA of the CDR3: TGTGCCAGCAGCGCATGGACAGGGGGCCCCTATGGCTACACCTTC.

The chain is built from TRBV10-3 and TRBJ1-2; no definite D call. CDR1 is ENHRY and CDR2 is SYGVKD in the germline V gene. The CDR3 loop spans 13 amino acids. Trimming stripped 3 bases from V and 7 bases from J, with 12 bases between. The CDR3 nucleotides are TGTGCCATCAGTGACCCGTCGCAGTCTGGCTACACCTTC. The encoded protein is CAISDPSQSGYTF.

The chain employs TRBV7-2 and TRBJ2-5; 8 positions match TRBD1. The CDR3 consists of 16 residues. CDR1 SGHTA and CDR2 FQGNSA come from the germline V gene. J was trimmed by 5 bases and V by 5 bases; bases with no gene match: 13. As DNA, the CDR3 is TGTGCCAGCAGCATCCAGGGGGCTCTCCCAACGGAGACCCAGTACTTC. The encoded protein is CASSIQGALPTETQYF.

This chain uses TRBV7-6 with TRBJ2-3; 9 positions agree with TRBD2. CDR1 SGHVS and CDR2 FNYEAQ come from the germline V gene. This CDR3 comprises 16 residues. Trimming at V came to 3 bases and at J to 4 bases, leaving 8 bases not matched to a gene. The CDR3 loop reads CASSLVVAGGPDTQYF. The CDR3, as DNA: TGTGCCAGCAGCTTGGTGGTGGCGGGGGGGCCAGATACGCAGTATTTT.

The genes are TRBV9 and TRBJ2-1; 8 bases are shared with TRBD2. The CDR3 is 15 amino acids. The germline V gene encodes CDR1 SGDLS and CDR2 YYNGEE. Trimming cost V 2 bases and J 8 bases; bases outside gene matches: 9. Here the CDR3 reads CASSVTGTSEDEQFF. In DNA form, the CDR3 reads TGTGCCAGCAGCGTCACCGGGACTAGTGAGGATGAGCAGTTCTTC. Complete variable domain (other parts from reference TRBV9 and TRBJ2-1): DSGVTQTPKHLITATGQRVTLRCSPRSGDLSVYWYQQSLDQGLQFLIQYYNGEERAKGNILERFSAQQFPDLHSELNLSSLELGDSALYFCASSVTGTSEDEQFFGPGTRLTVL.

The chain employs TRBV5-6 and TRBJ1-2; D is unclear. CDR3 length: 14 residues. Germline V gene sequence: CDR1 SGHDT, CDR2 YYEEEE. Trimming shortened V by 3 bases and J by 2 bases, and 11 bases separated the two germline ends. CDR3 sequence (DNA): TGTGCCAGCAGCTCCGACTCCGACAACTATGGCTACACCTTC. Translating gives CASSSDSDNYGYTF.

The DNA of the CDR3 is TGTGCCTGGAGTGTAAAGGGGGTCAATGAGCAGTTCTTC. This codes for CAWSVKGVNEQFF. This chain uses TRBV30 with TRBJ2-1, with a weak D call TRBD1 (6 bases). Germline V gene sequence: CDR1 GTSNPN, CDR2 SVGIG (reference sequence). The CDR3 is made up of 13 amino acids. The ends were cut back, 0 bases at V and 6 bases at J, with 9 bases in the middle.

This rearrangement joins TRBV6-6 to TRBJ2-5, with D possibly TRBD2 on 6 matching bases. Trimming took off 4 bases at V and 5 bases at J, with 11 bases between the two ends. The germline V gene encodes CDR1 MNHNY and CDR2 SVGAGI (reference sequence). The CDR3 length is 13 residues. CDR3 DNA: TGTGCCAGCAGTTCGCGGGGTCGGGAGACCCAGTACTTC. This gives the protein CASSSRGRETQYF.

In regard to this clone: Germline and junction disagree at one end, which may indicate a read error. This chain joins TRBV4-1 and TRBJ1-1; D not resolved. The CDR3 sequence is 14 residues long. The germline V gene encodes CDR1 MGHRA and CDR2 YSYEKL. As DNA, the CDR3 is TGCGCCAGCAGCAAAGACGGTGCGGACACTGAAGCTTTCTTT. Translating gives CASSKDGADTEAFF.

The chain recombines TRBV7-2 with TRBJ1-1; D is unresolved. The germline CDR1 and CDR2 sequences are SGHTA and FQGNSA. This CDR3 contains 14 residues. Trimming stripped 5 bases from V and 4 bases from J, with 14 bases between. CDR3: CASSTSPRGTEAFF. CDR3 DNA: TGTGCCAGCAGCACCAGTCCCCGGGGCACTGAAGCTTTCTTT.

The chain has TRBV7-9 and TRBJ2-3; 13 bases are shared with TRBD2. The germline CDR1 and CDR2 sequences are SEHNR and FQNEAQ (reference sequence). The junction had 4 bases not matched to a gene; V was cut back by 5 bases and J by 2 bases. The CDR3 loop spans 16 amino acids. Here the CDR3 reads CASSPGLAGDTDTQYF. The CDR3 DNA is TGTGCCAGCAGCCCTGGACTAGCGGGGGACACAGATACGCAGTATTTT.

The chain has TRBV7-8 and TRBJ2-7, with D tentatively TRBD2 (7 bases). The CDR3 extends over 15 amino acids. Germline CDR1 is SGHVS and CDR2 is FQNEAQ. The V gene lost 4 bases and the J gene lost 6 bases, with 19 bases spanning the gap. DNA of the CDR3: TGTGCCAGCAGCTCCCTACTCGGGGGGCCGGGCGAGCAGTACTTC. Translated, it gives CASSSLLGGPGEQYF.